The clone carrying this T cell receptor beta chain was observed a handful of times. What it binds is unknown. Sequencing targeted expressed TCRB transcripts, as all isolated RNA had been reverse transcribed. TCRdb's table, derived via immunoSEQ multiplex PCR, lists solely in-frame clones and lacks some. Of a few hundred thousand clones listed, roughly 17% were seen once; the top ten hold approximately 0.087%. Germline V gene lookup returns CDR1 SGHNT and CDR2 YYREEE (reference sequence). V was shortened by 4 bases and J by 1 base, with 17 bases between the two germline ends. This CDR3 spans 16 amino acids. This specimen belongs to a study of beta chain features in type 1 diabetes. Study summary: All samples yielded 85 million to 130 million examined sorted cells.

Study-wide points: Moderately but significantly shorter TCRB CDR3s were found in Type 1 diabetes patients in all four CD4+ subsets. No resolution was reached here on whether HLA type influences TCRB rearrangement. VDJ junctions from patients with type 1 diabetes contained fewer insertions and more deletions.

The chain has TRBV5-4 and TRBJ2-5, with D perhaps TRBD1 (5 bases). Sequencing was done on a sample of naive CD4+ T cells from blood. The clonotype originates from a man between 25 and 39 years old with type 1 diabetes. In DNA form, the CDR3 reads TGTGCCAGCAGCCCGGAATTGGACATATCCCAAGAGACCCAGTACTTC. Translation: CASSPELDISQETQYF.